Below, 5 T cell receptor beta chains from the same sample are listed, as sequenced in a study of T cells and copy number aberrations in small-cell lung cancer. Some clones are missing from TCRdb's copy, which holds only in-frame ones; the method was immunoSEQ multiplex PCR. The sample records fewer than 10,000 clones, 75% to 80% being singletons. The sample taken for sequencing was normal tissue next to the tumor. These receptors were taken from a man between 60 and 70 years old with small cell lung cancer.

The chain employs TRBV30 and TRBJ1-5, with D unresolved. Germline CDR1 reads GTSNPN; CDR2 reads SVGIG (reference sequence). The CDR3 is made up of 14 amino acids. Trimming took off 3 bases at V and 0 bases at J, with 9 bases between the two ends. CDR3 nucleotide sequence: TGTGCCTGGAGCGACGGTAATAGCAATCAGCCCCAGCATTTT. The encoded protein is CAWSDGNSNQPQHF.

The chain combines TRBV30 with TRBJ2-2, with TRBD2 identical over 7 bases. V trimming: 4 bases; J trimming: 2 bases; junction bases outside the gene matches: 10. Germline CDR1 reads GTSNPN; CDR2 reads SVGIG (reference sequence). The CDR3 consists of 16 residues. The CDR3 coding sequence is TGTGCCTGGATCCGAGCGGGGACGCTTAACACCGGGGAGCTGTTTTTT. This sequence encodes CAWIRAGTLNTGELFF.

In DNA form, the CDR3 reads TGTGCCAGCTCACTAGCGGGAGGCACAGATACGCAGTATTTT. Translating it yields CASSLAGGTDTQYF. V and J are TRBV6-4 and TRBJ2-3; TRBD2 aligns across 11 bases. With V trimmed by 8 bases and J by 1 base, 2 bases remained unmatched. Per the germline V gene, CDR1 is MRHNA and CDR2 is SNTAGT. This CDR3 comprises 14 residues.

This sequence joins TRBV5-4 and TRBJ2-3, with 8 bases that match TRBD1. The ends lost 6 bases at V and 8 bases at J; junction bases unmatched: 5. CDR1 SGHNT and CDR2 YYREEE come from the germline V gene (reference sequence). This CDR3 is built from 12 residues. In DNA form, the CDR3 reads TGTGCCAGCACCACAGGGGGAGGTACGCAGTATTTT. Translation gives CASTTGGGTQYF.

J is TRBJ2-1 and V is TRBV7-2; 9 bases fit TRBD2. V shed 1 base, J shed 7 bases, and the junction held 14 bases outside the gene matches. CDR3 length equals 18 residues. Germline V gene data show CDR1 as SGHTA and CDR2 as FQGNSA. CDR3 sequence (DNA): TGTGCCAGCAGCTTAGGGCGGGCGGGAGGGCCAAAGTTAAATGAGCAGTTCTTC. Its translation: CASSLGRAGGPKLNEQFF.